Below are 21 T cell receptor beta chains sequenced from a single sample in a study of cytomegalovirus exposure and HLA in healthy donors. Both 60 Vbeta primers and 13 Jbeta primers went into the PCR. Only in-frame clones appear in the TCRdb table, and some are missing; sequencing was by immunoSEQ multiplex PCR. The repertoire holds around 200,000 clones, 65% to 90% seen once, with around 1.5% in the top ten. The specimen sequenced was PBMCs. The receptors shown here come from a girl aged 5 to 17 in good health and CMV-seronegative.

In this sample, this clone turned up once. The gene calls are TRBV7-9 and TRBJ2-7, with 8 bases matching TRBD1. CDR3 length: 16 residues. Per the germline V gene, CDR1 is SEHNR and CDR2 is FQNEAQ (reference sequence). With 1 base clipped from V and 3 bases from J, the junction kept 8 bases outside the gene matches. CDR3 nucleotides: TGTGCCAGCAGCTTAGTACGAAGGACAGGGATCTACGAGCAGTACTTC. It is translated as CASSLVRRTGIYEQYF.

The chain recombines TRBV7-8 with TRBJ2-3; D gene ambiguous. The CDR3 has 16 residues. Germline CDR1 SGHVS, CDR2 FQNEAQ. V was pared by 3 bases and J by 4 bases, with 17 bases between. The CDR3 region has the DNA TGTGCCAGCAGCTTGTTACGTCCCACCGCGTCAGATACGCAGTATTTT. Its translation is CASSLLRPTASDTQYF.

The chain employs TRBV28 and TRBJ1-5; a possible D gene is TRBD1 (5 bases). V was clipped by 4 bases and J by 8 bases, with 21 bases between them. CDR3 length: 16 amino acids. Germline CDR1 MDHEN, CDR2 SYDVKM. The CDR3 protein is CASSWGGRTGWEPQHF. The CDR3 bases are TGTGCCAGCAGTTGGGGGGGACGAACGGGTTGGGAGCCCCAGCATTTT.

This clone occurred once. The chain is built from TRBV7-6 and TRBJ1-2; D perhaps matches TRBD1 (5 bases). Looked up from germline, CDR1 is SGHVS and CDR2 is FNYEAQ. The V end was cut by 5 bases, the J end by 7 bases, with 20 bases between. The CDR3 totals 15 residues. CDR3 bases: TGTGCCAGCAGCCTCACGCGGGGGAGTAGAGGTGGCTACACCTTC. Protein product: CASSLTRGSRGGYTF. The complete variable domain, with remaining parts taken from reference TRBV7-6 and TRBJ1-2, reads GAGVSQSPRYKVTKRGQDVALRCDPISGHVSLYWYRQALGQGPEFLTYFNYEAQQDKSGLPNDRFSAERPEGSISTLTIQRTEQRDSAMYRCASSLTRGSRGGYTFGSGTRLTVV.

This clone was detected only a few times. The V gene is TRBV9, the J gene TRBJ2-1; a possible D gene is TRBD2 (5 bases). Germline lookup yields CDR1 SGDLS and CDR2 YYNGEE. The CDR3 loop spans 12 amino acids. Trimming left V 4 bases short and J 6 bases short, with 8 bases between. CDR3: CASSKLGNEQFF. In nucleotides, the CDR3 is TGTGCCAGCAGCAAACTAGGCAATGAGCAGTTCTTC.

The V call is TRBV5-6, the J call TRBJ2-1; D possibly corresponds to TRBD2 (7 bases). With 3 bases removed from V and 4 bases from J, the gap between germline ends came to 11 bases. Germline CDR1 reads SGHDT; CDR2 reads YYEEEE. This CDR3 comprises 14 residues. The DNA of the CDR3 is TGTGCCAGCAGCTACCGGGGGGCGTACAATGAGCAGTTCTTC. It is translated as CASSYRGAYNEQFF. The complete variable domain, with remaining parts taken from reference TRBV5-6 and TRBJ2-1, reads DAGVTQSPTHLIKTRGQQVTLRCSPKSGHDTVSWYQQALGQGPQFIFQYYEEEERQRGNFPDRFSGHQFPNYSSELNVNALLLGDSALYLCASSYRGAYNEQFFGPGTRLTVL.

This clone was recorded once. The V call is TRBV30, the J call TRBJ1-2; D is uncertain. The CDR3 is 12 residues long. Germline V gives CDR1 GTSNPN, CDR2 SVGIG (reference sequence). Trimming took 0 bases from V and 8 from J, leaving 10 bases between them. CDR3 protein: CAWSVVTLGYTF. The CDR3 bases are TGTGCCTGGAGTGTAGTAACCCTAGGCTACACCTTC.

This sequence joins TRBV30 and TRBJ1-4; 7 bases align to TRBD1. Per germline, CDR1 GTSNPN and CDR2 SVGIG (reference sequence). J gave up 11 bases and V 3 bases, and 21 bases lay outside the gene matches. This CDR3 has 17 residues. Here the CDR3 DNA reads TGTGCCTGGAGGGCCGACAGGGCCCTCGCTAATCCCTCTAAACTGTTTTTT. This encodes CAWRADRALANPSKLFF.

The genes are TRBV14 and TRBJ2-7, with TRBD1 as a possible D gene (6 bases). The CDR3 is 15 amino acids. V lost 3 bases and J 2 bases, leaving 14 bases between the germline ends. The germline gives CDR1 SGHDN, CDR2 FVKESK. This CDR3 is CASSQSDRIPYEQYF. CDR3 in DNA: TGTGCCAGCAGCCAGTCCGACAGGATCCCCTACGAGCAGTACTTC.

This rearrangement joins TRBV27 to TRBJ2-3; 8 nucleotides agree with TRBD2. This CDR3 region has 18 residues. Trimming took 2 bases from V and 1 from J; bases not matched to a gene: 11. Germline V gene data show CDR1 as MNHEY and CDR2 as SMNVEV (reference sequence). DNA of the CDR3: TGTGCCAGCAGTTTAGGGGGGTTTTCGGGGGGGCGCACAGATACGCAGTATTTT. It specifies CASSLGGFSGGRTDTQYF.

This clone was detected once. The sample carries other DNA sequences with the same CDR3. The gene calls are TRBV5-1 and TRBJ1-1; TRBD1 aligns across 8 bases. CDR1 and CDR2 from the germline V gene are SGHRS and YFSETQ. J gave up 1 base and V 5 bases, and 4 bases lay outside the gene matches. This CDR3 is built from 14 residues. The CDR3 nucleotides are TGCGCCAGCAGTCCCGGGACAGGGAACACTGAAGCTTTCTTT. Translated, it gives CASSPGTGNTEAFF.

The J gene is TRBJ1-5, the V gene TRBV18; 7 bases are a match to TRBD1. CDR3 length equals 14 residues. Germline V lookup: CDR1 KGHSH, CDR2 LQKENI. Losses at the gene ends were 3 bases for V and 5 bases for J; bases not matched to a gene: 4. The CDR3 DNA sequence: TGTGCCAGCTCACCCCGGGACAGATATCAGCCCCAGCATTTT. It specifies CASSPRDRYQPQHF. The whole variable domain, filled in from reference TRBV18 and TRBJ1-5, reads NAGVMQNPRHLVRRRGQEARLRCSPMKGHSHVYWYRQLPEEGLKFMVYLQKENIIDESGMPKERFSAEFPKEGPSILRIQQVVRGDSAAYFCASSPRDRYQPQHFGDGTRLSIL.

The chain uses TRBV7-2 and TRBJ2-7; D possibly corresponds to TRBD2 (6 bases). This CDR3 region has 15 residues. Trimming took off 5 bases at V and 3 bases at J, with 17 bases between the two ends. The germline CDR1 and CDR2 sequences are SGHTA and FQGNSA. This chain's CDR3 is CASSTTSTLSYEQYF. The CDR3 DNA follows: TGTGCCAGCAGCACCACTAGCACGCTCAGCTACGAGCAGTACTTC.

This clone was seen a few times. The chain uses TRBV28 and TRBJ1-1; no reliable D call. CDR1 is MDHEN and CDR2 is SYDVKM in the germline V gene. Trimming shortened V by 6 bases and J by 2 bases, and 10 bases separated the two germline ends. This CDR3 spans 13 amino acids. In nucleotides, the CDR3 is TGTGCCAGCAGGGTAACGGTAAACACTGAAGCTTTCTTT. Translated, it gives CASRVTVNTEAFF.

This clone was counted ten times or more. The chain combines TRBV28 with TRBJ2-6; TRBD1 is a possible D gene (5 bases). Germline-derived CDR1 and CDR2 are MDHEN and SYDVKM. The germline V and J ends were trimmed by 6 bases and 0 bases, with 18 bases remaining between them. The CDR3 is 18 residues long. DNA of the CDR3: TGTGCCAGCAGACCTCGGGTCCCCAGGGACTCTGGGGCCAACGTCCTGACTTTC. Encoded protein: CASRPRVPRDSGANVLTF. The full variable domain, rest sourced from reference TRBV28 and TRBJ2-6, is DVKVTQSSRYLVKRTGEKVFLECVQDMDHENMFWYRQDPGLGLRLIYFSYDVKMKEKGDIPEGYSVSREKKERFSLILESASTNQTSMYLCASRPRVPRDSGANVLTFGAGSRLTVL.

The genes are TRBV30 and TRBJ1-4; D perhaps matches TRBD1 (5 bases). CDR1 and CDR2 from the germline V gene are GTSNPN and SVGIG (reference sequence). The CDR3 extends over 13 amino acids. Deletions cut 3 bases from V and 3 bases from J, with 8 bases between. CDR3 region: CAWSRDSNEKLFF. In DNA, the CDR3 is TGTGCCTGGAGCCGGGACTCTAATGAAAAACTGTTTTTT. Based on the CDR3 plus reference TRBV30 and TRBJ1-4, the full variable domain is SQTIHQWPATLVQPVGSPLSLECTVEGTSNPNLYWYRQAAGRGLQLLFYSVGIGQISSEVPQNLSASRPQDRQFILSSKKLLLSDSGFYLCAWSRDSNEKLFFGSGTQLSVL.

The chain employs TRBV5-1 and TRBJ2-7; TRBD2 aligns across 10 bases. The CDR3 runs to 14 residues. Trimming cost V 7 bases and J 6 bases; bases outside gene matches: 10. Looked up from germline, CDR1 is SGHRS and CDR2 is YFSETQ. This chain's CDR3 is CASAQSGRVIEQYF. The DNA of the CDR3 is TGCGCCAGCGCTCAGAGCGGGAGGGTTATCGAGCAGTACTTC.

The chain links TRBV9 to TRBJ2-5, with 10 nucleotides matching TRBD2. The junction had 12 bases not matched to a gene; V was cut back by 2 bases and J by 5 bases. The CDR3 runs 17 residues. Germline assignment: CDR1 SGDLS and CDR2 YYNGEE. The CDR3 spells CASSVSGEAGGQETQYF. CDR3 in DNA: TGTGCCAGCAGCGTCTCCGGGGAAGCGGGAGGGCAGGAGACCCAGTACTTC.

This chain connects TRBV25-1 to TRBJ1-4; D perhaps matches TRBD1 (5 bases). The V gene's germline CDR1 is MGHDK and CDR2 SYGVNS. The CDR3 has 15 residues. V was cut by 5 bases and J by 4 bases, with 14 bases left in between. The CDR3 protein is CASSKKTEINEKLFF. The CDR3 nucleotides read TGTGCCAGCAGTAAAAAGACAGAGATTAATGAAAAACTGTTTTTT.

CDR3 sequence: CASSPIKTTGAAQPQHF. The CDR3 DNA reads as TGTGCCAGCAGTCCTATAAAAACTACAGGGGCTGCTCAGCCCCAGCATTTT. The J gene is TRBJ1-5, the V gene TRBV27; 7 bases line up with TRBD1. With 5 bases clipped from V and 6 bases from J, the junction kept 16 bases outside the gene matches. The CDR3 spans 17 residues. Per the germline V gene, CDR1 is MNHEY and CDR2 is SMNVEV (reference sequence).

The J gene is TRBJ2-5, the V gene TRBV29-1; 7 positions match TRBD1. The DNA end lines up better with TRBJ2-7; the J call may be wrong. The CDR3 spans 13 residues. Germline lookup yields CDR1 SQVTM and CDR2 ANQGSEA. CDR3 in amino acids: CSGKTGFQDEQYF. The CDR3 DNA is TGCAGCGGCAAGACAGGGTTTCAGGACGAGCAGTACTTC.